The 15 T cell receptor beta chains presented below share a single source sample, sequenced in a study of cytomegalovirus exposure and HLA in healthy donors. The PCR ran on 60 Vbeta and 13 Jbeta primers. TCRdb's copy holds only in-frame clones and misses some; the assay was immunoSEQ multiplex PCR. The sample yields 130,000 to 150,000 clones, roughly 80% seen once. The sequencing sample was made of PBMCs. Source of these receptors: a male donor in good health and CMV-seronegative.

This clone has just one count. The V gene is TRBV30, the J gene TRBJ2-7; D possibly corresponds to TRBD1 (7 bases). The CDR3 length is 13 residues. The V end lost 4 bases, the J end lost 3 bases, and 13 bases lay between the germline ends. CDR1 is GTSNPN and CDR2 is SVGIG in the germline V gene (reference sequence). This CDR3 reads CAWTGGQIYEQYF. The CDR3 DNA sequence: TGTGCCTGGACCGGGGGACAGATCTACGAGCAGTACTTC. Full variable domain (rest looked up from reference TRBV30 and TRBJ2-7): SQTIHQWPATLVQPVGSPLSLECTVEGTSNPNLYWYRQAAGRGLQLLFYSVGIGQISSEVPQNLSASRPQDRQFILSSKKLLLSDSGFYLCAWTGGQIYEQYFGPGTRLTVT.

This clone was seen more than once but under ten times. The chain links TRBV5-6 to TRBJ2-3; 12 positions agree with TRBD2. The J segment lost 6 bases and the V segment lost 4 bases, leaving 9 bases of the junction unmatched. The length of the CDR3 is 16 residues. Germline values: CDR1 SGHDT, CDR2 YYEEEE. In DNA form, the CDR3 reads TGTGCCAGCAGCCCACCGGGCCTAGCGGGGGGGGATACGCAGTATTTT. As protein: CASSPPGLAGGDTQYF.

The chain links TRBV5-4 to TRBJ1-1; 7 bases agree with TRBD1. Unmatched junction bases numbered 9, after V lost 4 bases and J lost 6 bases. CDR1 and CDR2 (germline): SGHNT, YYREEE (reference sequence). This CDR3 region has 14 residues. CDR3 coding DNA: TGTGCCAGCAGCCCATCACAGGGGAGCCCTGAAGCTTTCTTT. It codes for CASSPSQGSPEAFF.

The chain links TRBV21-1 to TRBJ2-7; the table assigns TRBD2, which was not confirmed against the DNA. TRBV21-1 is termed a pseudogene. The CDR3 contains 19 residues. CDR3 in DNA: TGTGCCAGCAGCGCCCCCGGCCCGACTAGCGGGGGACGATCCTACGAGCAGTACTTC. Its translation: CASSAPGPTSGGRSYEQYF.

This chain joins TRBV2 and TRBJ1-1, with a weak D call TRBD1 (5 bases). This CDR3 has 13 amino acids. The V end lost 4 bases, the J end lost 2 bases, and 8 bases lay between the germline ends. Per germline, CDR1 SNHLY and CDR2 FYNNEI. DNA for the CDR3: TGTGCCAGCAGTGGACAGATTAACACTGAAGCTTTCTTT. Protein product: CASSGQINTEAFF. The full variable domain, completed using reference TRBV2 and TRBJ1-1, is EPEVTQTPSHQVTQMGQEVILRCVPISNHLYFYWYRQILGQKVEFLVSFYNNEISEKSEIFDDQFSVERPDGSNFTLKIRSTKLEDSAMYFCASSGQINTEAFFGQGTRLTVV.

The genes are TRBV13 and TRBJ2-3; 10 bases fit TRBD2. Trimming at V came to 0 bases and at J to 7 bases, leaving 7 bases not matched to a gene. Germline loops: CDR1 PRHDT, CDR2 FYEKMQ (reference sequence). The CDR3 extends over 16 amino acids. CDR3 region: CASSLGVAGGGNTQYF. The CDR3 region has the DNA TGTGCCAGCAGCTTAGGGGTAGCGGGGGGAGGTAATACGCAGTATTTT. Based on the CDR3 plus reference TRBV13 and TRBJ2-3, the full variable domain is AAGVIQSPRHLIKEKRETATLKCYPIPRHDTVYWYQQGPGQDPQFLISFYEKMQSDKGSIPDRFSAQQFSDYHSELNMSSLELGDSALYFCASSLGVAGGGNTQYFGPGTRLTVL.

The chain employs TRBV27 and TRBJ2-3; 9 positions agree with TRBD2. With V trimmed by 5 bases and J by 1 base, 10 bases remained unmatched. CDR1 and CDR2 from the germline V gene are MNHEY and SMNVEV (reference sequence). The CDR3 totals 17 residues. CDR3 loop: CASSPRGAGGRTDTQYF. The CDR3 DNA is TGTGCCAGCAGTCCCCGGGGAGCGGGGGGCCGCACAGATACGCAGTATTTT.

J is TRBJ1-4 and V is TRBV5-6; D is undetermined. The germline V gene has CDR1 SGHDT and CDR2 YYEEEE. V was trimmed by 2 bases and J by 5 bases, leaving 4 bases between them. The CDR3 is made up of 12 amino acids. The CDR3 loop is CASSLRNEKLFF. DNA of the CDR3: TGTGCCAGCAGCTTACGGAATGAAAAACTGTTTTTT.

This clone was seen a handful of times. This rearrangement joins TRBV25-1 to TRBJ2-1; 7 bases are a match to TRBD2. This CDR3 is 13 amino acids long. Trimming at V came to 8 bases and at J to 7 bases, leaving 8 bases not matched to a gene. Germline values: CDR1 MGHDK, CDR2 SYGVNS. CDR3 DNA: TGTGCCAGCGGGGGGGACCGATTAAATGAGCAGTTCTTC. Translation: CASGGDRLNEQFF.

V usage is TRBV19 and J usage is TRBJ1-5; TRBD1 is a possible D gene (5 bases). V gave up 10 bases and J gave up 1 base, with 17 bases separating them. The CDR3 consists of 15 residues. CDR1 is LNHDA, CDR2 SQIVND, per germline (reference sequence). Written as DNA, the CDR3 is TGTGCCACGGGGGAAAGGGCACGGAGCAATCAGCCCCAGCATTTT. It translates to CATGERARSNQPQHF.

DNA for the CDR3: TGTGCCAGCATTTTCAGGGAATCCCTCCCTGGGGCCAACGTCCTGACTTTC. Its translation is CASIFRESLPGANVLTF. The chain carries TRBV2 and TRBJ2-6; maybe TRBD1 (5 bases). Germline V CDR1 and CDR2: SNHLY, FYNNEI. The CDR3 runs 17 residues. V was pared by 7 bases and J by 2 bases, with 18 bases between.

V and J are TRBV6-5 and TRBJ1-4; TRBD1 aligns across 9 bases. Trimming cost V 6 bases and J 6 bases; bases outside gene matches: 8. The CDR3 runs 15 residues. Germline loops: CDR1 MNHEY, CDR2 SVGAGI. CDR3 region: CASRGRQGGDEKLFF. DNA for the CDR3: TGTGCCAGCAGGGGGAGACAGGGGGGAGATGAAAAACTGTTTTTT.

The rearrangement links TRBV6-5 to TRBJ1-5; 8 nucleotides match TRBD1. This CDR3 contains 14 residues. V shed 5 bases, J shed 6 bases, and the junction held 6 bases outside the gene matches. Per germline, CDR1 MNHEY and CDR2 SVGAGI. CDR3 bases: TGTGCCAGCAGTGCGGACAGGGTCATTCAGCCCCAGCATTTT. Translation: CASSADRVIQPQHF.

This chain joins TRBV6-6 and TRBJ2-5; 7 positions match TRBD2. CDR1 and CDR2 from the germline V gene are MNHNY and SVGAGI (reference sequence). J lost 3 bases, V lost 7 bases, and 14 bases had no gene match. The CDR3 sequence is 16 residues long. In nucleotides, the CDR3 is TGTGCCAGCACCCCCCTCGGGCGGGGGAGGGAAGAGACCCAGTACTTC. Amino acid sequence: CASTPLGRGREETQYF.

The CDR3 region has the DNA TGTGCCAGCAGCGTAGTTACAGGACGGGGCTACACCTTC. It is translated as CASSVVTGRGYTF. The chain recombines TRBV9 with TRBJ1-2; weak D call: TRBD1 (5 bases). Trimming took 0 bases from V and 8 from J, leaving 11 bases between them. From germline, CDR1 is SGDLS and CDR2 YYNGEE. The CDR3 loop spans 13 amino acids. The entire variable domain, with the rest obtained from reference TRBV9 and TRBJ1-2, is as follows: DSGVTQTPKHLITATGQRVTLRCSPRSGDLSVYWYQQSLDQGLQFLIQYYNGEERAKGNILERFSAQQFPDLHSELNLSSLELGDSALYFCASSVVTGRGYTFGSGTRLTVV.